Below, one TCR beta chain is given with its context. Its matching antigen is unknown. Second-dose groups at about 4 or about 12 weeks were pooled. The record originates from a study of T cell responses to AZD1222 COVID-19 vaccine. General study points: Unmutated variant regions are reportedly the target of nearly half of TCRs that are spike-specific.

Data came from immunoSEQ multiplex PCR; TCRdb stores just in-frame clones and leaves some out. The sample has more than 100,000 clones; more than 85% are singletons. This CDR3 has 15 amino acids. The germline gives CDR1 MNHEY, CDR2 SVGAGI. V dropped 11 bases and J dropped 0 bases, with 18 bases sitting between them. The rearrangement links TRBV6-5 to TRBJ2-3; tentatively, D is TRBD1 or TRBD2 (6 bases each). The receptor's source is an adult who received the AZD1222 COVID-19 vaccine. Sample: peripheral blood, taken 28 days after the second AZD1222 dose. The CDR3 DNA is TGTGCCTCCGGGGGCCCTACTAGTAGCACAGATACGCAGTATTTT. Translated, it gives CASGGPTSSTDTQYF.